Below, 8 T cell receptor beta chains from the same sample are listed, as sequenced in a study of blood T cell repertoires in COVID-19. Profiled with immunoSEQ multiplex PCR; TCRdb holds only in-frame clones, not every one. The sample has about 200,000 clones, around 86% seen once; the top ten hold about 5.6%. Sample: PBMCs or T cells enriched from blood (not recorded which). These TCRs come from a middle-aged man with acute COVID-19.

The rearrangement joins TRBV3-1 (or the pseudogene TRBV3-2) to TRBJ1-3; D is unresolved. Trimming cost V 1 base and J 0 bases, with 4 bases left between them. Per the germline V gene, CDR1 is LGHDT and CDR2 is YNNKEL (reference sequence). The CDR3 has 14 residues. CDR3 loop: CASSQGASGNTIYF. The CDR3, as DNA: TGTGCCAGCAGCCAAGGAGCCTCTGGAAACACCATATATTTT.

The J gene is TRBJ2-3, the V gene TRBV29-1; 10 positions agree with TRBD2. The CDR3 runs to 13 residues. Germline V gives CDR1 SQVTM, CDR2 ANQGSEA. V was clipped by 7 bases and J by 1 base; unmatched bases: 2. CDR3 region: CSGGTSGTDTQYF. CDR3 sequence (DNA): TGCAGCGGAGGGACTAGCGGCACAGATACGCAGTATTTT.

The rearrangement joins TRBV7-4 to TRBJ2-3, with a tentative D call TRBD1 (5 bases). CDR3 size: 18 residues. Germline CDR1 and CDR2: SGHVT and SQSDAQ. The germline V and J ends were trimmed by 0 bases and 1 base, with 17 bases remaining between them. CDR3 coding DNA: TGTGCCAGCAGCTTAGCTTGCCGGTGGACATTGGGCACAGATACGCAGTATTTT. Its protein product is CASSLACRWTLGTDTQYF.

This chain uses TRBV2 with TRBJ2-5; 7 nucleotides line up with TRBD2. In germline, CDR1 is SNHLY, CDR2 FYNNEI. The CDR3 loop spans 14 amino acids. The junction had 4 bases not matched to a gene; V was cut back by 2 bases and J by 4 bases. For the CDR3, the DNA is TGTGCCAGCAGTGAATTAACGGGAGGAGAGACCCAGTACTTC. Translating it yields CASSELTGGETQYF.

The rearrangement uses TRBV7-9 and TRBJ1-1; 7 bases agree with TRBD1. Per germline, CDR1 SEHNR and CDR2 FQNEAQ (reference sequence). The length of the CDR3 is 13 residues. J gave up 5 bases and V 3 bases, and 3 bases lay outside the gene matches. This chain's CDR3 is CASSFRGRTEAFF. CDR3 in DNA: TGTGCCAGCAGCTTCAGGGGGAGGACTGAAGCTTTCTTT. Combining the CDR3 with reference TRBV7-9 and TRBJ1-1 gives the whole variable domain DTGVSQNPRHKITKRGQNVTFRCDPISEHNRLYWYRQTLGQGPEFLTYFQNEAQLEKSRLLSDRFSAERPKGSFSTLEIQRTEQGDSAMYLCASSFRGRTEAFFGQGTRLTVV.

The table lists this clone with a count of one. J is TRBJ1-2 and V is TRBV28, with 7 bases that match TRBD1. J gave up 8 bases and V 6 bases, and 9 bases lay outside the gene matches. This CDR3 region has 13 residues. Germline CDR1 MDHEN, CDR2 SYDVKM. The DNA of the CDR3 is TGTGCCAGCAGCTCCCGACAGGGATCCGGCTACACCTTC. This encodes CASSSRQGSGYTF.

This chain joins TRBV7-2 and TRBJ2-3; 15 nucleotides match TRBD2. V lost 5 bases, J lost 6 bases, and 6 bases stayed unmatched. Germline V lookup: CDR1 SGHTA, CDR2 FQGNSA. The CDR3 runs 16 residues. The CDR3 loop is CASSQGGTSGGDTQYF. The CDR3 coding sequence is TGTGCCAGCAGCCAAGGTGGGACTAGCGGGGGGGATACGCAGTATTTT.

This clone has only one observation. The chain recombines TRBV2 with TRBJ2-5; unclear D gene. CDR1 is SNHLY and CDR2 is FYNNEI in the germline V gene. The length of the CDR3 is 12 residues. V was cut by 2 bases and J by 5 bases, with 6 bases left in between. CDR3 bases: TGTGCCAGCAGTGAACAGGTGGAGACCCAGTACTTC. This codes for CASSEQVETQYF.